The T cell receptor beta chain under discussion was sequenced for a study of cytomegalovirus exposure and HLA in healthy donors. At the level of the study: There were more than 350 genotyped donors. Of these, roughly 82% fell in the genetic ancestry cluster associated with self-reported Caucasian donors. Study-wide points: Several V segments, TRBV6-2 and TRBV6-3 among them, could not be told apart and were dropped. Earlier analysis yielded a pattern in which most TCR beta V segments were productive about 90% or about 30% of the time.

As to this clone: What it binds is unknown.

Use of 60 Vbeta and 13 Jbeta primers characterized the PCR. Method: immunoSEQ multiplex PCR; TCRdb's copy keeps in-frame clones and lacks some. The sample lists about 47,000 clones; 70% to 80% were seen once. Donors had nominal health at sampling but likely had unrecorded immune exposures. Trimming at V came to 1 base and at J to 5 bases, leaving 8 bases not matched to a gene. Germline-derived CDR1 and CDR2 are SGHVS and FQNEAQ. The CDR3 is made up of 17 amino acids. What was sequenced was PBMCs. The V call is TRBV7-8, the J call TRBJ2-5; TRBD2 aligns across 12 bases. This TCR was recovered from a young man in good health and CMV-seronegative. This CDR3 reads CASSLVASGRALETQYF. The CDR3 DNA is TGTGCCAGCAGCTTAGTAGCTAGCGGGAGGGCCCTGGAGACCCAGTACTTC.